This section outlines one T cell receptor (beta chain) sequence together with its context. Germline V gives CDR1 SNHLY, CDR2 FYNNEI. The CDR3 loop spans 16 amino acids. The junction had 7 bases not matched to a gene; V was cut back by 1 base and J by 6 bases. This specimen comes from a study of T cell changes during pregnancy in multiple sclerosis. Sequenced by immunoSEQ multiplex PCR; TCRdb stores in-frame clones only, minus some. The repertoire holds fewer than 90,000 clones, with about 93% as singletons. The starting material was peripheral blood, obtained in the first trimester of pregnancy. This TCR was recovered from a female donor with multiple sclerosis, enrolled in a pregnancy study. The chain recombines TRBV2 with TRBJ2-2, with TRBD1 identical over 8 bases. DNA of the CDR3: TGTGCCAGCAGTGAAGGGGGCAGGGGGCACCCCGGGGAGCTGTTTTTT. This codes for CASSEGGRGHPGELFF.